This TCR beta chain was documented in a study of blood T cell repertoires in COVID-19. In the study overall: Donors in the United States, Italy and Spain gave samples during acute or convalescent COVID-19. PBMCs, B-cell-depleted T cells, or T cells were the source of the cDNA or gDNA that made up the material.

Germline V gene data show CDR1 as MDHEN and CDR2 as SYDVKM. The germline V and J ends were trimmed by 5 bases and 4 bases, with 14 bases remaining between them. The CDR3 has 14 residues. Authors' processing steps: Scientists estimated how many nucleated cells there were by amplifying reference gene primers. Profiled with immunoSEQ multiplex PCR; TCRdb holds only in-frame clones, not every one. The V and J calls and clone size are taken from that table; D and trimming were inferred from the DNA. The sample shows about 320,000 clones, more than 75% of them seen only once. The sequence was collected from a woman between 45 and 60 years old with acute or convalescent COVID-19. The specimen sequenced was peripheral blood. The chain employs TRBV28 and TRBJ2-5; tentatively, D is TRBD1 (6 bases). CDR3 bases: TGTGCCAGCAGTACAACCAGGGGTTCAGAGACCCAGTACTTC. Its protein product is CASSTTRGSETQYF.